This entry lists 3 T cell receptor beta chains sequenced from one sample in a study of OX40 agonist ivuxolimab in advanced cancers. Profiling relied on immunoSEQ multiplex PCR, and the TCRdb table lists in-frame clones only, not all of them. Of 100,000 to 120,000 clones in the sample, roughly 89% were seen once. The starting material was CD4+ or CD8+ T cells sorted from blood, obtained in a trial of the OX40 agonist ivuxolimab. These receptors came from an adult with an advanced solid tumor such as melanoma, head and neck, liver or kidney cancer.

The chain joins TRBV15 to TRBJ2-2; D not resolved. The germline V gene encodes CDR1 LNHNV and CDR2 YYDKDF (reference sequence). This CDR3 contains 13 residues. Trimming cost V 0 bases and J 7 bases, with 6 bases left between them. CDR3 protein: CATSRDQNGELFF. The CDR3 DNA is TGTGCCACCAGCAGAGACCAGAACGGGGAGCTGTTTTTT. Looking up the rest from reference TRBV15 and TRBJ2-2 gives the full variable domain: DAMVIQNPRYQVTQFGKPVTLSCSQTLNHNVMYWYQQKSSQAPKLLFHYYDKDFNNEADTPDNFQSRRPNTSFCFLDIRSPGLGDTAMYLCATSRDQNGELFFGEGSRLTVL.

The chain employs TRBV29-1 and TRBJ2-7; 12 nucleotides match TRBD2. The CDR3 consists of 13 residues. V was pared by 7 bases and J by 0 bases, with 1 base of the junction left unmatched. Germline CDR1 and CDR2: SQVTM and ANQGSEA. CDR3 bases: TGCAGCGAGACTAGCGGGAGCTCCTACGAGCAGTACTTC. Protein product: CSETSGSSYEQYF.

The rearrangement links TRBV6-6 to TRBJ2-7; weak D call: TRBD1 (6 bases). Deletions cut 5 bases from V and 7 bases from J, with 9 bases between. The CDR3 runs 11 residues. From germline, CDR1 is MNHNY and CDR2 SVGAGI (reference sequence). CDR3 in amino acids: CASSLDREQYF. The CDR3 DNA reads TGTGCCAGCAGTCTCGACAGGGAGCAGTACTTC.